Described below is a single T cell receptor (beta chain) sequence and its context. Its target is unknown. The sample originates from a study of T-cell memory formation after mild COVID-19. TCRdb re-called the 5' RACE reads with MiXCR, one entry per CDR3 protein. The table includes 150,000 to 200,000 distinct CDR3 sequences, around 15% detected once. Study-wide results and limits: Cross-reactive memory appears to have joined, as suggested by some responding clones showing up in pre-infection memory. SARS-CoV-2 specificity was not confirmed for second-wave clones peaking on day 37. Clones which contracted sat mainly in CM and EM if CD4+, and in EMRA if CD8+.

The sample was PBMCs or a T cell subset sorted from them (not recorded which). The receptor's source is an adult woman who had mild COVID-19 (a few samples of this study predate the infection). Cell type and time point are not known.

This chain's CDR3 is CASRPGQRNEKLFF. Here the CDR3 DNA reads TGTGCCAGCAGGCCGGGACAGCGTAATGAAAAACTGTTTTTT. The V call is TRBV12-3 or TRBV12-4, the J call TRBJ1-4; TRBD1 aligns across 7 bases. Trimming cost V 6 bases and J 4 bases; bases outside gene matches: 5. The CDR3 is 14 amino acids.